The sequence of this TCR beta chain was determined in a study of shared clonotypes between healthy human individuals (dated by TCRdb to 2018 to 2021). With regard to the full study: The cohort included a few men and two women between 18 and 49 years of age. Per donor, three plates each were used for CD4 naive and CD4 memory, two for CD8 naive, and one for CD8 memory. Blood TCR repertoires of a handful of healthy adults were deeply sequenced to estimate repertoire size and the extent of clonotype sharing between individuals. Different laboratories and diverse techniques were used to prepare libraries and sequence TCR repertoires, to increase sequencing depth and limit assay-specific biases. Leukapheresis yielded between about 0.9 and 8.9 billion PBMCs per donor.

In its sample, this clone was seen a few times. Its target antigen remains unknown. Being one base from a much bigger clone, this may be a read error. Broad study findings and their caveats: Naive subsets generally had larger estimated clonotype richness than memory subsets did. Higher generation probabilities were observed for clonotypes shared by all four sorted-subset donors than for non-shared clonotypes. Sampling was restricted to blood, and TCR repertoires in tissues likely differ from the TCR repertoires found in blood. Across a handful of donors, about 5% of naive CD4, approximately 3.5% of naive CD8, about 2.3% of memory CD4, and 0.4% of memory CD8 clonotypes were shared. Incomplete sequencing was indicated by rarefaction of sorted-subset datasets, despite the large sequencing depth. Based on pairwise subsampling, the degree of clonotype sharing among donors was expected to be affected by sequencing depth. Because the study included a small number of donors, the genetic and exposure-history diversity represented was limited.

Sequences SGHDT (CDR1) and YYEEEE (CDR2) are obtained from the germline V gene. V is clipped by 2 bases and J by 2 bases, and the sequence between their germline boundaries is 0 bases long. The CDR3 covers 11 residues, taking in both the cysteine and the phenylalanine. This entry keeps only the CDR3 DNA: 33 bases, framed from base 1. The donors were healthy, HIV-negative adults with no recently reported acute infections or vaccinations. All donors were Caucasian adults living in Nashville, Tennessee, USA. Magnetic negative selection was used to enrich CD4+ T cells, after which naive cells were positively selected on CD45RA and the negative fraction became the memory subset. Blood was obtained by leukapheresis, after which PBMCs were separated by Ficoll-Histopaque density gradient centrifugation and cryopreserved in liquid nitrogen vapor phase. Analytical flow cytometry was used to check the purity and quantity of every magnetically sorted T cell population. Each sorted fraction had its genomic DNA isolated and then quantified by UV absorbance on a Nanodrop 2000c.

TCR CDR3 regions were amplified from genomic DNA by multiplex PCR using the deep immunoSEQ assay. Genomic DNA extracted from each cell subset was distributed evenly over all wells of several immunoSEQ 96-well plates, and each plate served as one replicate. For sorted subsets, each replicate PCR was loaded with roughly 200 ng genomic DNA, equivalent to 32,000 or so T cell genomes. Purified libraries were quantified with a Qubit 3.0 fluorometer, sized on a Bioanalyzer 2100, and re-quantified with the KAPA Library Quantification kit. A separate single-read 150-cycle Illumina NextSeq 550 flow cell was used to sequence each immunoSEQ 96-well plate. The paper's processing steps were these. Because only junctional sequences without quality scores were contained in the immunoSEQ output, filtering matching that applied to full-length reads could not be performed. To assign V/J genes and CDR3, sequences were annotated against IMGT germline references using PyIR, a Python wrapper for IgBLAST v1.9. Reads were removed for weak V/J assignments (E-value above 1e-6), missing CDR3, stop codons, out-of-frame junctions, or ambiguous translated residues. V3J clonotypes were defined as sequences sharing an identical inferred V gene, J gene, and CDR3 amino acid sequence. Percentage overlap between repertoires was computed as shared unique clonotypes divided by the size of the smaller repertoire. RTK rarefaction, the Chao1 estimator, and Recon v2.1 estimates of unobserved clonotypes were used to assess repertoire richness. Generation probabilities were computed with OLGA for all TCRbeta clonotypes obtained by the gDNA method from four donors. This immuneACCESS table, as held by TCRdb, lists in-frame sequences with V and J called but not all clones. Of the missing ones, under half trace to an unresolved V gene in checked studies; the others have no known cause. Clone size and the V and J calls come from that table; the DNA yielded D and trimming. The sample yields some 1 million clones; more than 65% were counted once. The top ten clones comprise about 1.5% of the sample.

The sample taken for sequencing was memory CD4+ T cells sorted from blood. Explained via the paper, the cell subset or site label denotes: CD45RA-negative fraction. The sequence is built from TRBV5-6 and TRBJ2-3; the D gene is not confidently resolved. This sequence was found in a young man in good health. The nucleotides are TGTGCCAGCAGCTTCACAGATACGCAGTATTTT. It encodes CASSFTDTQYF. Reference TRBV5-6 and TRBJ2-3 proteins supply the regions before and after the CDR3; the full variable domain is: DAGVTQSPTHLIKTRGQQVTLRCSPKSGHDTVSWYQQALGQGPQFIFQYYEEEERQRGNFPDRFSGHQFPNYSSELNVNALLLGDSALYLCASSFTDTQYFGPGTRLTVL.